This T cell receptor (beta chain) was observed in a study of blood T cell repertoires in COVID-19. Overall study: Samples taken during acute and convalescent COVID-19 were collected in the United States, Italy and Spain. The analysed material was cDNA or gDNA that came from T cells, B-cell-depleted T cells, or PBMCs.

Original processing methods: Nucleated cell number was recorded as an estimate derived from reference gene primer amplification. Using immunoSEQ multiplex PCR, the repertoire was profiled, and TCRdb retains in-frame clones only, with some absent. The V and J calls and clone size are taken from that table; D and trimming were inferred from the DNA. This table has some 320,000 clones, just under 90% appearing once. The germline CDR1 and CDR2 sequences are SGHRS and YFSETQ. The CDR3 has 16 amino acids. J gave up 2 bases and V 4 bases, and 6 bases lay outside the gene matches. Sequencing was carried out using peripheral blood. This TCR derives from a woman in her 30s with COVID-19, enrolled during active disease. This rearrangement joins TRBV5-1 to TRBJ2-7; 13 bases match TRBD2. The CDR3 protein is CASSGGTSGATYEQYF. Here the CDR3 DNA reads TGCGCCAGCAGCGGGGGGACTAGCGGGGCCACCTACGAGCAGTACTTC.